This T cell receptor beta chain was sequenced for a study of human T cells and chemical hapten exposure. For the study at large: Minor volume differences among pooled libraries chiefly drove per-sample TCR yield variation.

CDR3 length equals 16 residues. The junction had 3 bases not matched to a gene; V was cut back by 4 bases and J by 2 bases. The germline CDR1 and CDR2 sequences are SGHTA and FQGNSA. This clonotype has a count of ten or more. What it binds is unknown. The starting material, unfractionated whole blood, was used for total RNA extraction. The study used a library that attached unique molecular identifiers to individual cDNA molecules. Authors' methods: Individual samples carried between about 20,000 and 700,000 TCRs, with roughly 95,000 as the median. Each CDR3 protein gets one entry after TCRdb re-called the 5' RACE reads with MiXCR. The V and J calls were determined by TCRdb, not by the authors. The sample includes about 140,000 distinct CDR3 sequences, around 4.4% of them seen just once. General study points: TCRs whose frequency exceeded 1 in 1000 remained the same following DPC sensitization.

This clonotype originated in a female donor in good health. The gene calls are TRBV7-2 and TRBJ2-3; 13 bases fit TRBD2. The CDR3: CASSSTSGGTTDTQYF. CDR3 DNA: TGTGCCAGCAGCTCGACTAGCGGGGGGACCACAGATACGCAGTATTTT.